This TCR beta chain was sequenced in a study of beta chain features in type 1 diabetes. Study-level background: Sorted cells examined across all samples numbered about 110,000,000.

Only a few counts were recorded for this clone. The antigen is unknown. The CDR3 sequence is 14 residues long. Trimming took off 0 bases at V and 3 bases at J, with 10 bases between the two ends. The V gene's germline CDR1 is SGHDT and CDR2 YYEEEE. Sequenced material consisted of expressed TCRB transcripts (all of the isolated RNA was reverse transcribed). TCRdb keeps only in-frame clones here, not all; method: immunoSEQ multiplex PCR. The data contain around 150,000 clones, under 13% of them singletons. Notes on the study in general: Type 1 diabetes patients showed a moderate but significant shortening of TCRB CDR3s in all four CD4+ subsets.

The genes are TRBV5-6 and TRBJ2-7; no definite D call. Sequencing was performed on central memory CD4+ T cells from blood. The TCR was taken from a man aged 25-45 years with type 1 diabetes. CDR3 amino acids: CASSLGRPIYEQYF. CDR3 DNA: TGTGCCAGCAGCTTGGGGAGACCCATCTACGAGCAGTACTTC. Full variable domain (rest looked up from reference TRBV5-6 and TRBJ2-7): DAGVTQSPTHLIKTRGQQVTLRCSPKSGHDTVSWYQQALGQGPQFIFQYYEEEERQRGNFPDRFSGHQFPNYSSELNVNALLLGDSALYLCASSLGRPIYEQYFGPGTRLTVT.